This record covers a single TCR beta chain. What it binds is unknown. This sample is drawn from a study of shared clonotypes between healthy human individuals. Study results and caveats: Researchers sampled blood only, noting tissue repertoires likely differ. Four donors held approximately 4.6% of naive CD4 clonotypes in common.

It was across several immunoSEQ plates that each subset's genomic DNA was evenly split. This table comes from immunoSEQ multiplex PCR, and its TCRdb copy is limited to in-frame clones, with some not included. The sample lists roughly 2,300,000 clones; approximately 90% were seen once. The length of the CDR3 is 16 residues. Trimming took 4 bases from V and 9 from J; bases not matched to a gene: 14. The germline V gene has CDR1 SGHRS and CDR2 YFSETQ. Recent vaccinations or acute infections were absent in the healthy HIV-negative adult donors. The chain employs TRBV5-1 and TRBJ2-1; TRBD2 matches at 9 bases. Sequenced sample: naive CD4+ T cells from PBMCs. This sample's subset: CD45RA+ positively selected. This TCR derives from a man aged 18 to 29 in good health. Some clones in this sample may be carry-over from other donors' samples. For the CDR3, the DNA is TGCGCCAGCAGCCCTGGGGCGGGAGGGCTGGGAGGTGAGCAGTTCTTC. This encodes CASSPGAGGLGGEQFF.